The 3 T cell receptor beta chains in this list originate from one sample, sequenced in a study of blood T cell repertoires in COVID-19. Here immunoSEQ multiplex PCR was the method, and the copy in TCRdb shows in-frame clones only, minus some. This table holds roughly 60,000 clones, 75% to 95% found once. Sequenced material: peripheral blood. These receptors were collected from a woman of 80 years or more with active COVID-19.

This chain joins TRBV28 and TRBJ1-4, with D tentatively TRBD1 (6 bases). Germline V gives CDR1 MDHEN, CDR2 SYDVKM. The V end was cut by 6 bases, the J end by 0 bases, with 11 bases between. This CDR3 spans 15 amino acids. The CDR3 nucleotides are TGTGCCAGCAGGAAACAGGGCCCAACTAATGAAAAACTGTTTTTT. This translates into CASRKQGPTNEKLFF.

This chain links TRBV2 with TRBJ1-1; 8 positions agree with TRBD1. This CDR3 contains 14 residues. CDR1 is SNHLY and CDR2 is FYNNEI in the germline V gene. With 6 bases clipped from V and 1 base from J, the junction kept 4 bases outside the gene matches. The CDR3 is CASRTTGGNTEAFF. The CDR3 region has the DNA TGTGCCAGCAGAACCACAGGGGGGAACACTGAAGCTTTCTTT.

As regards this clone: Germline and junction disagree at one end, which may indicate a read error. This chain joins TRBV20-1 and TRBJ2-7; 10 bases align to TRBD2. CDR1 and CDR2 from the germline V gene are DFQATT and SNEGSKA (reference sequence). This CDR3 is 15 amino acids long. CDR3 in amino acids: CSASPGSGRRYEQYF. CDR3 DNA: TGCAGCGCTAGTCCCGGTAGCGGGAGGAGGTACGAGCAGTACTTC.